One sample yielded the 32 T cell receptor beta chains listed below, sequenced in a study of molecular identifiers for immune sequencing clone quantification listed by TCRdb under 2018. Library preparation was by PCR. Instrument on record: Illumina HiSeq 4000. TCRdb cleaned the public reads at Q25 with fastp, built clones with MiXCR and kept in-frame beta chains. Here each entry gathers all rows of one CDR3 protein and keeps the most common genes and DNA. Counted in this sample were some 70,000 distinct CDR3 sequences; 15% to 20% of them appeared once. Clones ranked in the top ten supply approximately 1.5% of the sample. The sample was naive CD8+ T cells from blood, with Jurkat cell RNA spiked in. The intended sense of this specimen's cell subset or site label: FACS-sorted CD8+CD4-CCR7+CD45RA+ naive T cells. The source of these receptors is a human donor in good health. Some libraries in this study had Jurkat cell RNA spiked in.

This clonotype turned up a few times. A much larger clone sits a single nucleotide away, making a read error possible. The rearrangement uses TRBV6-2 or TRBV6-3 and TRBJ2-2; tentatively, D is TRBD1 (6 bases). V was pared by 7 bases and J by 5 bases, with 17 bases between. The CDR3 loop spans 15 amino acids. Germline CDR1 is MNHEY and CDR2 is SVGEGT. This CDR3 reads CASTPDRRQTGELFF. Here the CDR3 DNA reads TGTGCCAGCACCCCAGACAGGAGGCAGACCGGGGAGCTGTTTTTT.

As for this clonotype: The junction departs from germline at one end; a sequencing error may be responsible. This chain links TRBV30 with TRBJ2-7; no clear D. Germline V gives CDR1 GTSNPN, CDR2 SVGIG (reference sequence). The CDR3 consists of 13 residues. The CDR3 loop is CAWSLHPTYKQYF. DNA of the CDR3: TGTGCCTGGAGTCTTCATCCCACCTACAAGCAGTACTTC.

This chain connects TRBV12-3 or TRBV12-4 to TRBJ2-7, with 11 bases aligning to TRBD1. CDR3 size: 15 residues. V lost 4 bases and J lost 4; bases outside the gene matches: 6. The CDR3 reads CASSSSGQGAYEQYF. The CDR3 DNA sequence: TGTGCCAGCAGTTCCTCTGGACAGGGGGCTTACGAGCAGTACTTC.

This clonotype has more than one count but fewer than ten. The V gene is TRBV6-5, the J gene TRBJ2-7; tentatively, D is TRBD1 (5 bases). Trimming left V 6 bases short and J 2 bases short, with 11 bases between. Looked up from germline, CDR1 is MNHEY and CDR2 is SVGAGI. There are 13 residues in the CDR3. The CDR3 DNA reads as TGTGCCAGCAGGGGCAGGGTTACCTACGAGCAGTACTTC. Residues: CASRGRVTYEQYF.

In its sample, this clonotype was seen a few times. The V gene is TRBV4-1, the J gene TRBJ1-1; 7 positions agree with TRBD1. The CDR3 extends over 14 amino acids. Per the germline V gene, CDR1 is MGHRA and CDR2 is YSYEKL. Trimming removed 0 bases from V and 8 bases from J; junction bases left unmatched: 6. CDR3 DNA sequence: TGCGCCAGCAGCCAAGAGGGACAGCGGACCGAAGCTTTCTTT. It specifies CASSQEGQRTEAFF.

On this clonotype: A much larger clonotype is one base distant, so this may be a read error. V and J are TRBV28 and TRBJ1-5; perhaps TRBD1 as D (5 bases). The CDR3 runs to 15 residues. The V gene's germline CDR1 is MDHEN and CDR2 SYDVKM. The CDR3 region has the DNA TGTGCCGGATGTAAGAGGGTCCGGGGCAATCAGTCCCAGCATTTT. Translation gives CAGCKRVRGNQSQHF.

In this sample, this clonotype turned up many times. V gene TRBV9 combines with J gene TRBJ2-2; 8 bases are a match to TRBD1. The junction had 10 bases not matched to a gene; V was cut back by 4 bases and J by 2 bases. The CDR3 length is 17 residues. Looked up from germline, CDR1 is SGDLS and CDR2 is YYNGEE. The CDR3 protein is CASSFPQGTGNTGELFF. CDR3 nucleotide sequence: TGTGCCAGCAGCTTCCCCCAAGGGACAGGCAACACCGGGGAGCTGTTTTTT.

This clonotype was seen at least ten times. The rearrangement uses TRBV24-1 and TRBJ2-1; D is undetermined. CDR3 length equals 13 residues. V lost 4 bases, J lost 7 bases, and 10 bases lay in between. Germline CDR1 is KGHDR and CDR2 is SFDVKD. CDR3 coding DNA: TGTGCCACCAGTGACCCCGATAGTAATGAGCAGTTCTTC. The encoded protein is CATSDPDSNEQFF.

Regarding this clonotype: Just one base apart from a much larger clone, this may be a read error. The genes are TRBV12-3 or TRBV12-4 and TRBJ2-2; 11 bases agree with TRBD1. CDR3 size: 16 residues. The CDR3 protein is CASSSPGQGVIGELVF. Here the CDR3 DNA reads TGTGCCAGCAGTTCCCCGGGACAGGGGGTGATCGGGGAGCTGGTTTTT.

This clonotype was counted at least ten times. V usage is TRBV24-1 and J usage is TRBJ2-3; 9 bases line up with TRBD2. The germline V gene has CDR1 KGHDR and CDR2 SFDVKD. The CDR3 is made up of 20 amino acids. Trimming cost V 3 bases and J 3 bases; bases outside gene matches: 18. As DNA, the CDR3 is TGTGCCACCAGTGATCCTTCGGGCTGGCGGGAGGGCCGTAGGACAGATACGCAGTATTTT. Its translation: CATSDPSGWREGRRTDTQYF.

The sample holds many counts of this clonotype. This CDR3 reads CASSPGSMYEQYF. The CDR3 DNA reads TGTGCCAGCAGCCCCGGGAGTATGTACGAGCAGTACTTC. This sequence joins TRBV3-1 and TRBJ2-7; TRBD2 might be the D (6 bases). This CDR3 region has 13 residues. Germline values: CDR1 LGHDT, CDR2 YNNKEL (reference sequence). V was pared by 4 bases and J by 4 bases, with 11 bases between.

This clonotype showed up many times. This chain uses TRBV29-1 with TRBJ2-3; 10 nucleotides match TRBD1. CDR3 length: 15 residues. Losses at the gene ends were 6 bases for V and 1 base for J; bases not matched to a gene: 7. From germline, CDR1 is SQVTM and CDR2 ANQGSEA. The CDR3 loop is CSVTTGTGGTDTQYF. For the CDR3, the DNA is TGCAGCGTGACCACCGGGACAGGGGGCACAGATACGCAGTATTTT.

The V and J genes are TRBV10-3 and TRBJ2-7, with D perhaps TRBD2 (5 bases). Per germline, CDR1 ENHRY and CDR2 SYGVKD. V lost 6 bases and J lost 0, with 12 bases in between. This CDR3 has 14 residues. The CDR3 spells CAIRDSDGSYEQYF. In DNA form, the CDR3 reads TGTGCCATCAGGGACTCGGACGGCTCCTACGAGCAGTACTTC.

Comments on this clonotype: Given a much more abundant clone one base away, this may be a read error. V is TRBV14 and J is TRBJ2-1; TRBD2 matches 8 bases. The length of the CDR3 is 14 residues. Trimming removed 6 bases from V and 12 bases from J; junction bases left unmatched: 13. Germline values: CDR1 SGHDN, CDR2 FVKESK. CDR3 loop: CASSWTSPRDGQFF. In nucleotides, the CDR3 is TGTGCCAGCAGTTGGACTAGCCCGAGGGATGGGCAGTTCTTC.

The rearrangement links TRBV11-2 to TRBJ1-4; 11 nucleotides agree with TRBD1. Germline trimming cut 3 bases from V and 5 bases from J; bases unmatched to any gene: 2. CDR1 and CDR2 (germline): SGHAT, FQNNGV. This CDR3 region has 15 residues. CDR3 sequence: CASSFGTGGNEKLFF. The CDR3 nucleotides are TGTGCCAGCAGCTTTGGGACAGGGGGGAATGAAAAACTGTTTTTT.

This clonotype occurred many times. The chain links TRBV3-1 to TRBJ1-5; 7 bases map to TRBD1. Looked up from germline, CDR1 is LGHDT and CDR2 is YNNKEL (reference sequence). V was pared by 4 bases and J by 2 bases, with 2 bases of the junction left unmatched. The CDR3 runs 14 residues. This CDR3 reads CASSRGQGNQPQHF. The CDR3, as DNA: TGTGCCAGCAGCCGAGGACAGGGCAATCAGCCCCAGCATTTT.

This clonotype was seen a handful of times. Just one base apart from a much larger clone, this may be a read error. This chain joins TRBV28 and TRBJ2-7, with D uncertain. Trimming pared 3 bases from V and 0 bases from J, leaving 12 bases between. Germline V gene data show CDR1 as MDHEN and CDR2 as SYDVKM. The CDR3 has 15 residues. CDR3 sequence reads: CASSFSSYLSYEQYF. The CDR3 DNA reads as TGTGCCAGCAGTTTCTCGAGTTACCTCTCCTACGAGCAGTACTTC.

This clonotype was seen repeatedly, ten times or more. The CDR3 nucleotides read TGTGCCAGCAGTCGACTAGCGAAGAACACCGGGGAGCTGTTTTTT. Protein sequence: CASSRLAKNTGELFF. V gene TRBV27 combines with J gene TRBJ2-2; 8 positions agree with TRBD2. The V segment lost 5 bases and the J segment 1 base; nucleotides outside the gene matches: 3. From germline, CDR1 is MNHEY and CDR2 SMNVEV (reference sequence). This CDR3 region has 15 residues.

Details on this clonotype: Since a much larger clone is just one base distant, this may be a read error. The V and J genes are TRBV4-1 and TRBJ2-7; D tentatively fits TRBD1 or TRBD2 (6 bases each). The CDR3 consists of 15 residues. The germline gives CDR1 MGHRA, CDR2 YSYEKL. V lost 4 bases and J 8 bases, leaving 21 bases between the germline ends. The CDR3 reads CASSPQDWAGHKQYF. DNA of the CDR3: TGCGCCAGCAGCCCACAAGATTGGGCGGGACACAAGCAGTACTTC.

This clonotype was seen ten or more times. The rearrangement links TRBV19 to TRBJ1-5; maybe TRBD1 (6 bases). The CDR3 runs to 15 residues. V gave up 6 bases and J gave up 0 bases, with 12 bases separating them. The germline V gene has CDR1 LNHDA and CDR2 SQIVND (reference sequence). The CDR3 sequence is CASSLGQYSNQPQHF. CDR3 in DNA: TGTGCCAGTAGCCTAGGACAGTATAGCAATCAGCCCCAGCATTTT.

This clonotype was picked up a small number of times. This chain uses TRBV24-1 with TRBJ2-3, with a tentative D call TRBD2 (6 bases). The CDR3 is 17 amino acids. Germline loops: CDR1 KGHDR, CDR2 SFDVKD. V gave up 2 bases and J gave up 5 bases, with 19 bases separating them. The chain's CDR3 is CATSDSAAGGRRDTQYF. Written as DNA, the CDR3 is TGTGCCACCAGTGATTCCGCCGCCGGGGGTCGGAGAGATACGCAGTATTTT.

This clonotype was observed a few times. V gene TRBV25-1 combines with J gene TRBJ2-1; D unclear. The CDR3 extends over 12 amino acids. The germline V gene has CDR1 MGHDK and CDR2 SYGVNS. The germline V and J ends were trimmed by 3 bases and 9 bases, with 9 bases remaining between them. For the CDR3, the DNA is TGTGCCAGCAGTGAGGTAGGTGGTGAGCAGTTCTTC. Protein sequence: CASSEVGGEQFF. Supplemented by reference TRBV25-1 and TRBJ2-1, the full variable domain reads EADIYQTPRYLVIGTGKKITLECSQTMGHDKMYWYQQDPGMELHLIHYSYGVNSTEKGDLSSESTVSRIRTEHFPLTLESARPSHTSQYLCASSEVGGEQFFGPGTRLTVL.

This clonotype was recorded many times. The chain couples TRBV13 to TRBJ1-6; D possibly corresponds to TRBD1 (5 bases). With 0 bases removed from V and 2 bases from J, the gap between germline ends came to 14 bases. CDR1 is PRHDT and CDR2 is FYEKMQ in the germline V gene (reference sequence). This CDR3 region has 18 residues. In DNA, the CDR3 is TGTGCCAGCAGCTTAGGCTATTCCGACAGAGCCTATAATTCACCCCTCCACTTT. Translation gives CASSLGYSDRAYNSPLHF. Full variable domain (missing parts from reference TRBV13 and TRBJ1-6): AAGVIQSPRHLIKEKRETATLKCYPIPRHDTVYWYQQGPGQDPQFLISFYEKMQSDKGSIPDRFSAQQFSDYHSELNMSSLELGDSALYFCASSLGYSDRAYNSPLHFGNGTRLTVT.

This clonotype was counted ten times or more. The chain uses TRBV12-3 or TRBV12-4 and TRBJ1-5, with D uncertain. CDR3 size: 14 residues. Trimming shortened V by 2 bases and J by 4 bases, and 9 bases separated the two germline ends. CDR3 loop: CASSLYGLNQPQHF. The CDR3 nucleotides are TGTGCCAGCAGTTTATATGGGTTAAATCAGCCCCAGCATTTT.

As regards this clonotype: A much larger clone sits a single nucleotide away, making a read error possible. V usage is TRBV4-2 and J usage is TRBJ2-6; D ambiguous. The CDR3 is 14 residues long. Germline CDR1 is LGHNA and CDR2 is YNFKEQ. CDR3 protein: CAGSQDAGANVLTF. CDR3 DNA sequence: TGTGCCGGCAGCCAAGATGCTGGGGCCAACGTCCTGACTTTC.

This clonotype was counted ten times or more. The chain couples TRBV9 to TRBJ1-1; tentative D call: TRBD1 (6 bases). Germline V CDR1 and CDR2: SGDLS, YYNGEE. V was cut by 4 bases and J by 5 bases, with 21 bases left in between. The CDR3 totals 16 residues. CDR3 bases: TGTGCCAGCAGCACCCGGACAGCCGCCGTAGAAACTGAAGCTTTCTTT. This encodes CASSTRTAAVETEAFF.

With regard to this clonotype: A read error is possible here, since a much larger clone lies one base away. J is TRBJ2-1 and V is TRBV12-3 or TRBV12-4; 10 bases map to TRBD2. The CDR3 covers 18 residues. The V and J ends lost 4 bases and 6 bases, in that order; junction bases with no gene match: 15. The CDR3 region is CASSYSAGGQELCNEQFF. The DNA of the CDR3 is TGTGCCAGCAGTTACTCAGCGGGAGGGCAAGAACTGTGCAATGAGCAGTTCTTC.

This rearrangement joins TRBV7-2 to TRBJ2-7; D gene uncertain. V was trimmed by 1 base and J by 3 bases, leaving 10 bases between them. The CDR3 runs to 14 residues. CDR1 and CDR2 (germline): SGHTA, FQGNSA. CDR3 loop: CASSLGLIIYEQYF. CDR3 bases: TGTGCCAGCAGCTTAGGGCTAATCATCTACGAGCAGTACTTC.

This clonotype was observed many times. The chain carries TRBV29-1 and TRBJ2-5; TRBD1 agrees at 9 bases. Germline assignment: CDR1 SQVTM and CDR2 ANQGSEA. The CDR3 loop spans 12 amino acids. In DNA, the CDR3 is TGCAGTACACAGGGGGCGGGAGAGACCCAGTACTTC. Protein product: CSTQGAGETQYF.

The rearrangement links TRBV6-6 to TRBJ2-5, with TRBD2 identical over 9 bases. The CDR3 has 16 amino acids. V trimming: 5 bases; J trimming: 4 bases; junction bases outside the gene matches: 11. Germline-derived CDR1 and CDR2 are MNHNY and SVGAGI (reference sequence). The CDR3 spells CASSDGSGSLGETQYF. The CDR3 DNA follows: TGTGCCAGCAGTGACGGTAGCGGGAGCTTGGGAGAGACCCAGTACTTC.

V gene TRBV28 combines with J gene TRBJ1-6, with D unclear. The CDR3 length is 11 residues. Trimming took 5 bases from V and 7 from J, leaving 3 bases between them. Germline V gene lookup returns CDR1 MDHEN and CDR2 SYDVKM. CDR3 in amino acids: CASSENSPLHF. For the CDR3, the DNA is TGTGCCAGCAGTGAAAATTCACCCCTCCACTTT.

This clonotype was seen once. It may be a read error: a sequence one base away is much more abundant. The V gene is TRBV11-2, the J gene TRBJ2-6; tentative D call: TRBD2 (5 bases). V lost 0 bases, J lost 4 bases, and 19 bases lay in between. Germline values: CDR1 SGHAT, CDR2 FQNNGV. The CDR3 runs 19 residues. This chain's CDR3 is CASSLEVPPAPGGANVLTF. The CDR3 coding sequence is TGTGCCAGCAGCTTAGAGGTCCCACCAGCGCCGGGAGGGGCCAACGTCCTGACTTTC.